This TCR beta chain was sequenced in a study of control samples from healthy donors and cancer patients. Only in-frame clones appear in the TCRdb table, and some are missing; sequencing was by immunoSEQ multiplex PCR. Of some 96,000 clones listed, about 88% are singletons. With 4 bases removed from V and 4 bases from J, the gap between germline ends came to 19 bases. This CDR3 has 16 amino acids. Germline-derived CDR1 and CDR2 are ENHRY and SYGVKD. The clonotype comes from a woman aged 50 to 60 in good health. The chain carries TRBV10-3 and TRBJ1-1; tentative D call: TRBD1 (5 bases). The sequencing input was blood. This chain's CDR3 is CAISASDTVVGTEAFF. The CDR3 DNA reads TGTGCCATCAGTGCCTCGGACACCGTTGTGGGCACTGAAGCTTTCTTT.